This T cell receptor beta chain is from a study of blood T cell repertoires in COVID-19. Background on the study: Samples taken during acute and convalescent COVID-19 were collected in the United States, Italy and Spain. T cells, B-cell-depleted T cells, or PBMCs supplied cDNA or gDNA.

Trimming stripped 2 bases from V and 4 bases from J, with 6 bases between. CDR3 length: 13 amino acids. In germline, CDR1 is SGHVS, CDR2 FQNEAQ. Original processing notes: Scientists estimated how many nucleated cells there were by amplifying reference gene primers. Only in-frame clones appear in the TCRdb table, and some are missing; sequencing was by immunoSEQ multiplex PCR. That table is the source of V, J and clone size, and D and trimming were worked out from the DNA. The table records 200,000 to 300,000 clones, about 73% of them present only once. This TCR was sampled from a woman of 80 years or more with acute or convalescent COVID-19. Sequencing input: peripheral blood. The J gene is TRBJ2-1, the V gene TRBV7-8; D is unresolved. The CDR3 DNA reads TGTGCCAGCAGCTTAACTCAATACAATGAGCAGTTCTTC. It yields the protein CASSLTQYNEQFF.